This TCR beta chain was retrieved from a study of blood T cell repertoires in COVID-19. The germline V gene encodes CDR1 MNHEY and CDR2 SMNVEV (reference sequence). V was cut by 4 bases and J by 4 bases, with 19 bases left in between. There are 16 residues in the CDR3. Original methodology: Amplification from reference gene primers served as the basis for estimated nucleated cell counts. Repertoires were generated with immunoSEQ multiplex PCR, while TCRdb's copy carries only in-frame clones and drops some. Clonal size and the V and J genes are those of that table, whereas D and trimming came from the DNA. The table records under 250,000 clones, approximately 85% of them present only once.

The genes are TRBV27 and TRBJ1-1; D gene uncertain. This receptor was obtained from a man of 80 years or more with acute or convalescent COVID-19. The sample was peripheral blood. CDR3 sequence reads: CASSYLVSLTGTEAFF. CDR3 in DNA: TGTGCCAGCAGTTATTTAGTCTCCCTCACGGGCACTGAAGCTTTCTTT.